The present T cell receptor (beta chain) was sequenced within a study of identical twins. Points from the study as a whole: Weaker excess twin sharing was seen among beta out-of-frame sequences. High-abundance cord blood beta clonotypes had fewer insertions; memory repertoires showed none. Among monozygotic twins, out-of-frame TCR alpha sharing exceeded what models predicted.

This clonotype has only a few counts. Its antigen is undetermined. A read error may be the cause here, since a much bigger clone is one base away. TCRdb redid the calling of the 5' RACE reads with MiXCR, one entry per CDR3 protein. The sample includes 1.5 million to 2 million distinct CDR3 sequences, roughly 35% seen only once; the top ten take 0.25% to 0.3%. The sequence was obtained from a newborn girl in good health. The specimen was cord blood.

DNA of the CDR3: TGTGCCAGCAGTTACTCGATGGAGACCCAGTACTTC. Translating it yields CASSYSMETQYF. The chain recombines TRBV6-2 or TRBV6-3 with TRBJ2-5, with D uncertain. CDR1 is MNHEY, CDR2 SVGEGT, per germline. This CDR3 region has 12 residues. V gave up 0 bases and J gave up 5 bases, with 4 bases separating them.